The 27 T cell receptor beta chains below were found in one sample sequenced in a study of T cell repertoires in cytomegalovirus infection. TCRdb independently ran MiXCR on the reads; one entry per CDR3 protein. This sample has 300,000 to 400,000 distinct CDR3 sequences; 25% to 35% occur once, and the top ten carry roughly 20%. No antigens are known for them. The sample consisted of cultured PBMCs, taken from culture after CMV antigen stimulation. The receptors shown here come from a human donor in good health (CMV status not recorded). Some clones in this sample may be carry-over from other donors' samples.

This clonotype occurred a few times. The rearrangement uses TRBV28 and TRBJ2-2; D uncertain. In germline, CDR1 is MDHEN, CDR2 SYDVKM. The V end was cut by 5 bases, the J end by 2 bases, with 9 bases between. The CDR3 sequence is 14 residues long. The CDR3, as DNA: TGTGCCAGCAGTCCAGGACCCAACACCGGGGAGCTGTTTTTT. Residues: CASSPGPNTGELFF.

This clonotype was seen only a few times. The chain links TRBV20-1 to TRBJ1-3; D is ambiguous. The CDR3 covers 14 residues. V lost 3 bases and J lost 0, with 9 bases in between. Germline V gene sequence: CDR1 DFQATT, CDR2 SNEGSKA (reference sequence). DNA of the CDR3: TGCAGTGCTAGTAACCAGATCTCTGGAAACACCATATATTTT. It specifies CSASNQISGNTIYF.

V gene TRBV25-1 combines with J gene TRBJ1-1, with D possibly TRBD1 on 5 matching bases. Trimming took off 4 bases at V and 3 bases at J, with 15 bases between the two ends. This CDR3 has 15 amino acids. The germline CDR1 and CDR2 sequences are MGHDK and SYGVNS. CDR3 residues: CASSAGGSPDTEAFF. CDR3 coding DNA: TGTGCCAGCAGTGCCGGGGGATCCCCGGACACTGAAGCTTTCTTT.

This chain uses TRBV5-1 with TRBJ2-3, with 8 nucleotides matching TRBD2. Per germline, CDR1 SGHRS and CDR2 YFSETQ. The junction had 7 bases not matched to a gene; V was cut back by 7 bases and J by 3 bases. The CDR3 contains 14 residues. CDR3 nucleotides: TGCGCCAGCGGAGGGACTAGTGGTACAGATACGCAGTATTTT. Translation: CASGGTSGTDTQYF.

The V gene is TRBV5-1, the J gene TRBJ2-3, with 9 bases identical to TRBD1. CDR1 and CDR2 from the germline V gene are SGHRS and YFSETQ. Trimming cost V 3 bases and J 5 bases; bases outside gene matches: 7. There are 15 residues in the CDR3. CDR3 region: CASSSPGQGEDTQYF. For the CDR3, the DNA is TGCGCCAGCAGCTCCCCGGGACAGGGAGAAGATACGCAGTATTTT.

Only a few counts were recorded for this clonotype. The V gene is TRBV6-1, the J gene TRBJ1-1; D remains unclear. V lost 8 bases and J lost 1, with 8 bases in between. The CDR3 covers 12 residues. CDR1 is MNHNS, CDR2 SASEGT, per germline. Here the CDR3 DNA reads TGTGCCAGCGCGGAAGGGAACACTGAAGCTTTCTTT. Translation: CASAEGNTEAFF.

There are a few counts of this clonotype. The V and J genes are TRBV10-3 and TRBJ1-5, with 9 bases matching TRBD1. CDR1 and CDR2 (germline): ENHRY, SYGVKD. J was trimmed by 4 bases and V by 4 bases; bases with no gene match: 8. The CDR3 consists of 16 residues. The CDR3 here is CAISGGGQGINQPQHF. The CDR3 DNA reads TGTGCCATCAGTGGTGGGGGACAGGGAATAAATCAGCCCCAGCATTTT.

A few counts support this clonotype. J is TRBJ1-5 and V is TRBV7-2; 7 bases are a match to TRBD1. J gave up 9 bases and V 5 bases, and 10 bases lay outside the gene matches. The CDR3 has 14 amino acids. Germline CDR1 is SGHTA and CDR2 is FQGNSA. The CDR3 sequence is CASSIDRARGPQHF. The DNA of the CDR3 is TGTGCCAGCAGCATTGACAGGGCGAGGGGGCCCCAGCATTTT.

The J gene is TRBJ1-4, the V gene TRBV7-9; a possible D gene is TRBD1 (5 bases). V was pared by 3 bases and J by 3 bases, with 11 bases between. CDR1 SEHNR and CDR2 FQNEAQ come from the germline V gene (reference sequence). The CDR3 has 15 residues. The CDR3 DNA reads as TGTGCCAGCAGCTTTCGGGGCGAGCCTAATGAAAAACTGTTTTTT. Protein product: CASSFRGEPNEKLFF.

The chain employs TRBV7-9 and TRBJ1-2; the match to TRBD1 covers 10 bases. CDR3 size: 16 residues. Trimming cost V 0 bases and J 5 bases; bases outside gene matches: 6. The germline V gene encodes CDR1 SEHNR and CDR2 FQNEAQ (reference sequence). CDR3 in amino acids: CASSLAYGQGEYGYTF. In DNA form, the CDR3 reads TGTGCCAGCAGCTTAGCGTACGGACAGGGGGAGTATGGCTACACCTTC.

The V call is TRBV6-2 or TRBV6-3, the J call TRBJ2-5; D call uncertain. The length of the CDR3 is 14 residues. Trimming left V 2 bases short and J 5 bases short, with 12 bases between. The germline gives CDR1 MNHEY, CDR2 SVGEGT. CDR3 bases: TGTGCCAGCAGTTACCGGTCGCGACTGGAGACCCAGTACTTC. This sequence encodes CASSYRSRLETQYF.

This chain joins TRBV10-3 and TRBJ2-5; D gene uncertain. Germline V lookup: CDR1 ENHRY, CDR2 SYGVKD. Trimming took 2 bases from V and 3 from J, leaving 10 bases between them. The CDR3 consists of 14 residues. CDR3 sequence (DNA): TGTGCCATCAGTGAGGCTCAGCTCAAAGAGACCCAGTACTTC. It is translated as CAISEAQLKETQYF.

The chain employs TRBV27 and TRBJ1-1; a weak D match, TRBD1 (5 bases). The CDR3 extends over 14 amino acids. Germline values: CDR1 MNHEY, CDR2 SMNVEV (reference sequence). V was trimmed by 3 bases and J by 4 bases, leaving 12 bases between them. DNA for the CDR3: TGTGCCAGCAGTTTGTCCTCAGGGATCACTGAAGCTTTCTTT. It codes for CASSLSSGITEAFF.

This clonotype was recorded a few times. The chain employs TRBV6-1 and TRBJ2-5; maybe TRBD1 (6 bases). In germline, CDR1 is MNHNS, CDR2 SASEGT. CDR3 length equals 13 residues. Between the trimmed V and J ends, which lost 5 bases and 0 bases, there was a span of 7 bases. The CDR3 here is CASSWDNQETQYF. CDR3 in DNA: TGTGCCAGCAGTTGGGACAACCAAGAGACCCAGTACTTC.

The chain has TRBV7-8 and TRBJ2-1; possible D gene TRBD1, 5 bases. The CDR3 length is 15 residues. Deletions cut 3 bases from V and 9 bases from J, with 18 bases between. Germline-derived CDR1 and CDR2 are SGHVS and FQNEAQ. The DNA for the CDR3 is TGTGCCAGCAGCTTTGTTTGGGATCAGGGTCCTGAGCAGTTCTTC. Protein sequence: CASSFVWDQGPEQFF.

The chain has TRBV12-3 or TRBV12-4 and TRBJ2-7; 7 bases are a match to TRBD1. Trimming at V came to 8 bases and at J to 5 bases, leaving 6 bases not matched to a gene. The CDR3 contains 12 residues. DNA of the CDR3: TGTGCCAGCCAAGATACAGGGGACGAGCAGTACTTC. Translating gives CASQDTGDEQYF.

The chain carries TRBV6-5 and TRBJ1-1; no firm D call. The V and J ends lost 8 bases and 0 bases respectively, with 10 bases between them. The CDR3 is 13 amino acids. CDR1 and CDR2 from the germline V gene are MNHEY and SVGAGI. CDR3 bases: TGTGCCAGCCAGCAGTTACTGAACACTGAAGCTTTCTTT. Translated: CASQQLLNTEAFF.

This clonotype was found a few times. J is TRBJ2-7 and V is TRBV5-1, with no clear D. Germline V gene lookup returns CDR1 SGHRS and CDR2 YFSETQ. The CDR3 covers 13 residues. The germline V and J ends were trimmed by 4 bases and 3 bases, with 11 bases remaining between them. CDR3 nucleotides: TGCGCCAGCAGCCCCTCAGAGTACTACGAGCAGTACTTC. Translating it yields CASSPSEYYEQYF.

This clonotype was observed at least ten times. J is TRBJ1-5 and V is TRBV7-2, with a tentative D call TRBD1 (5 bases). The germline gives CDR1 SGHTA, CDR2 FQGNSA. The CDR3 loop spans 13 amino acids. Between the trimmed V and J ends, which lost 5 bases and 4 bases, there was a span of 9 bases. Here the CDR3 reads CASSLDTNQPQHF. Here the CDR3 DNA reads TGTGCCAGCAGCCTGGACACTAATCAGCCCCAGCATTTT.

The V and J genes are TRBV6-1 and TRBJ1-2, with D maybe TRBD1 (6 bases). Trimming took off 8 bases at V and 5 bases at J, with 21 bases between the two ends. The germline gives CDR1 MNHNS, CDR2 SASEGT. This CDR3 spans 15 amino acids. DNA for the CDR3: TGTGCCAGCCTACCCGGACAGCACACACCTTATGGCTACACCTTC. It translates to CASLPGQHTPYGYTF.

In this sample, this clonotype turned up many times. The chain links TRBV5-6 to TRBJ1-5; no clear D gene. The CDR3 runs 15 residues. V was cut by 1 base and J by 5 bases, with 13 bases left in between. Per the germline V gene, CDR1 is SGHDT and CDR2 is YYEEEE. As DNA, the CDR3 is TGTGCCAGCAGCTTGTATTCGATGGATTATCAGCCCCAGCATTTT. It specifies CASSLYSMDYQPQHF.

The chain uses TRBV10-2 and TRBJ1-2; D is unclear. Trimming pared 6 bases from V and 4 bases from J, leaving 15 bases between. In germline, CDR1 is WSHSY, CDR2 SAAADI. The CDR3 loop spans 14 amino acids. CDR3 DNA sequence: TGCGCCAGCAGCACCGGACCAGAAATCTATGGCTACACCTTC. Its protein is CASSTGPEIYGYTF.

This clonotype appeared a few times. The chain combines TRBV6-5 with TRBJ1-1, with D perhaps matching TRBD1 (5 bases). Germline values: CDR1 MNHEY, CDR2 SVGAGI. The CDR3 covers 13 residues. Trimming stripped 7 bases from V and 2 bases from J, with 11 bases between. The DNA of the CDR3 is TGTGCCAGCACCTGGGACGGAAACACTGAAGCTTTCTTT. This gives the protein CASTWDGNTEAFF.

This clonotype was observed a few times. The chain employs TRBV5-1 and TRBJ1-3, with D perhaps matching TRBD1 (6 bases). The CDR3 contains 17 residues. Trimming cost V 4 bases and J 0 bases, with 17 bases left between them. The germline V gene has CDR1 SGHRS and CDR2 YFSETQ. CDR3 residues: CASSQEGGSGSGNTIYF. The CDR3, as DNA: TGCGCCAGCAGCCAGGAGGGGGGAAGTGGCTCTGGAAACACCATATATTTT.

This clonotype was counted a few times. The V and J genes are TRBV11-1 and TRBJ2-7; D assignment may be TRBD1 or TRBD2 (5 bases each). Germline V gives CDR1 SGHAT, CDR2 FQDESV (reference sequence). Trimming pared 0 bases from V and 6 bases from J, leaving 15 bases between. This CDR3 region has 15 residues. The DNA of the CDR3 is TGTGCCAGCAGCTTAGCGCCCGGGGCCAAAAGCGAGCAGTACTTC. Protein: CASSLAPGAKSEQYF.

Sample share makes this clonotype large. CDR3 DNA sequence: TGTGCCAGCAGCTGGGGGACAGGGGGAGGTCAGCCCCAGCATTTT. Translating it yields CASSWGTGGGQPQHF. The rearrangement links TRBV7-2 to TRBJ1-5; TRBD1 matches at 11 bases. This CDR3 has 15 residues. J was trimmed by 6 bases and V by 4 bases; bases with no gene match: 5. Per germline, CDR1 SGHTA and CDR2 FQGNSA.

This sequence joins TRBV28 and TRBJ2-1; D may be TRBD1 or TRBD2 (7 bases each). Per germline, CDR1 MDHEN and CDR2 SYDVKM. The CDR3 is made up of 15 amino acids. The V end lost 5 bases, the J end lost 12 bases, and 23 bases lay between the germline ends. The CDR3 loop reads CASSPSRGGGLGQFF. The DNA of the CDR3 is TGTGCCAGCAGTCCCTCCCGGGGAGGGGGCCTTGGGCAGTTCTTC.